The 21 T cell receptor beta chains in this list originate from one sample, sequenced in a study of blood T cell repertoires in COVID-19. Sequenced by immunoSEQ multiplex PCR; TCRdb stores in-frame clones only, minus some. The profile covers 100,000 or so clones, with roughly 86% appearing a single time and about 20% taken by the ten largest. Material for sequencing was peripheral blood. The receptor set was obtained from a human donor in a cohort sampled during active COVID-19.

The genes are TRBV21-1 and TRBJ2-1; the DNA was not used to check the table's D call, TRBD1. TRBV21-1 constitutes a pseudogene. This CDR3 contains 20 residues. The DNA of the CDR3 is TGTGCCAGCAGCAAACTTAAGGGGCACAGGGGGCTCCCCATCCGCAATGAGCAGTTCTTC. Translation: CASSKLKGHRGLPIRNEQFF.

CDR3 bases: TGTGCCAGCAGTCCCAGGGGGCTTGGCACTGAAGCTTTCTTT. As protein: CASSPRGLGTEAFF. The chain uses TRBV27 and TRBJ1-1; 8 bases fit TRBD1. The CDR3 consists of 14 residues. Per the germline V gene, CDR1 is MNHEY and CDR2 is SMNVEV (reference sequence). V shed 5 bases and J 4 bases; nucleotides not matched to a gene: 6.

The V call is TRBV7-2, the J call TRBJ2-1, with D possibly TRBD2 on 5 matching bases. CDR3 size: 14 residues. The germline gives CDR1 SGHTA, CDR2 FQGNSA. Deletions cut 0 bases from V and 5 bases from J, with 8 bases between. The CDR3 nucleotides are TGTGCCAGCAGCTTAGCGCGGGTCAACAATGAGCAGTTCTTC. Its translation: CASSLARVNNEQFF.

The chain recombines TRBV5-1 with TRBJ2-7; tentatively, D is TRBD1 (6 bases). In germline, CDR1 is SGHRS, CDR2 YFSETQ. V lost 3 bases to trimming and J lost 5 bases, with 15 bases between them. The CDR3 loop spans 14 amino acids. The CDR3 DNA reads TGCGCCAGCAGCTCGAGGGGGTCCGTCGACGAGCAGTACTTC. Translation gives CASSSRGSVDEQYF. The full variable domain, completed using reference TRBV5-1 and TRBJ2-7, is KAGVTQTPRYLIKTRGQQVTLSCSPISGHRSVSWYQQTPGQGLQFLFEYFSETQRNKGNFPGRFSGRQFSNSRSEMNVSTLELGDSALYLCASSSRGSVDEQYFGPGTRLTVT.

This clone appeared once. V usage is TRBV4-2 and J usage is TRBJ2-2, with 8 bases that match TRBD1. The CDR3 contains 15 residues. Germline CDR1 reads LGHNA; CDR2 reads YNFKEQ. V dropped 0 bases and J dropped 7; count of bases not matched to a gene: 4. CDR3: CASSQDRGLGGELFF. CDR3 DNA sequence: TGTGCCAGCAGCCAAGACAGGGGGCTGGGCGGGGAGCTGTTTTTT.

The rearrangement uses TRBV4-3 and TRBJ2-1, with D perhaps matching TRBD2 (6 bases). The germline V and J ends were trimmed by 3 bases and 2 bases, with 14 bases remaining between them. Germline lookup yields CDR1 LGHNA and CDR2 YSLEER. This CDR3 contains 16 residues. This CDR3 is CASSQDGTGPYNEQFF. CDR3 DNA: TGCGCCAGCAGCCAGGATGGGACTGGACCCTACAATGAGCAGTTCTTC.

The V call is TRBV19, the J call TRBJ2-1, with TRBD1 matching 8 bases. V lost 0 bases, J lost 4 bases, and 14 bases stayed unmatched. Looked up from germline, CDR1 is LNHDA and CDR2 is SQIVND (reference sequence). The CDR3 is 19 residues long. The CDR3 sequence is CASSIDVRGGQGPYNEQFF. The DNA of the CDR3 is TGTGCCAGTAGTATAGACGTTCGAGGCGGACAGGGTCCTTACAATGAGCAGTTCTTC.

CDR3 DNA sequence: TGTGCCAGCAGAGTGCATGCCTCCGGGACATCGGCTTTCTTT. This codes for CASRVHASGTSAFF. The chain combines TRBV27 with TRBJ1-1; maybe TRBD1 (6 bases). The V end lost 6 bases, the J end lost 11 bases, and 22 bases lay between the germline ends. The germline V gene has CDR1 MNHEY and CDR2 SMNVEV (reference sequence). The CDR3 contains 14 residues.

The chain has TRBV6-6 and TRBJ2-2, with 7 bases that match TRBD2. The junction had 16 bases not matched to a gene; V was cut back by 8 bases and J by 4 bases. The CDR3 is 17 residues long. Germline values: CDR1 MNHNY, CDR2 SVGAGI (reference sequence). The CDR3 reads CASRRLAGLFITGELFF. CDR3 DNA: TGTGCCAGCCGTCGTTTAGCGGGCCTTTTTATCACCGGGGAGCTGTTTTTT.

The rearrangement links TRBV28 to TRBJ2-5, with D tentatively TRBD1 (6 bases). V lost 4 bases to trimming and J lost 5 bases, with 17 bases between them. Germline CDR1 and CDR2: MDHEN and SYDVKM. The CDR3 is made up of 15 amino acids. In DNA form, the CDR3 reads TGTGCCAGCAGTTCTACTACAGGGTTGGTGGAGACCCAGTACTTC. Translated: CASSSTTGLVETQYF.

The chain is built from TRBV6-5 and TRBJ1-4; 10 bases line up with TRBD1. The CDR3 extends over 14 amino acids. The trim removed 6 bases at V and 5 bases at J, leaving 3 bases unmatched. The germline V gene has CDR1 MNHEY and CDR2 SVGAGI. The CDR3 DNA follows: TGTGCCAGCAGCATGGACAGGGGGAATGAAAAACTGTTTTTT. It codes for CASSMDRGNEKLFF.

The chain couples TRBV5-1 to TRBJ1-4, with D possibly TRBD1 on 6 matching bases. The germline V and J ends were trimmed by 1 base and 8 bases, with 12 bases remaining between them. CDR3 length: 14 residues. Germline V gene data show CDR1 as SGHRS and CDR2 as YFSETQ. The CDR3 coding sequence is TGCGCCAGCAGCTTGCAGGGGTTAGGGGAAAAACTGTTTTTT. This sequence encodes CASSLQGLGEKLFF.

The chain is built from TRBV7-9 and TRBJ2-5, with TRBD2 matching over 7 bases. CDR3 length: 14 amino acids. CDR1 is SEHNR and CDR2 is FQNEAQ in the germline V gene (reference sequence). The V and J ends lost 3 bases and 2 bases, in that order; junction bases with no gene match: 3. CDR3 bases: TGTGCCAGCAGCTTGGCTAGCGGACAAGAGACCCAGTACTTC. This sequence encodes CASSLASGQETQYF. Looking up the rest from reference TRBV7-9 and TRBJ2-5 gives the full variable domain: DTGVSQNPRHKITKRGQNVTFRCDPISEHNRLYWYRQTLGQGPEFLTYFQNEAQLEKSRLLSDRFSAERPKGSFSTLEIQRTEQGDSAMYLCASSLASGQETQYFGPGTRLLVL.

This clone was counted once. The J gene is TRBJ2-7, the V gene TRBV7-9; 10 bases align to TRBD2. Trimming at V came to 5 bases and at J to 3 bases, leaving 7 bases not matched to a gene. This CDR3 comprises 15 residues. The germline V gene has CDR1 SEHNR and CDR2 FQNEAQ (reference sequence). In DNA, the CDR3 is TGTGCCAGCAGCCCCAGCGGGAGGGCCGACTACGAGCAGTACTTC. The encoded protein is CASSPSGRADYEQYF.

V is TRBV2 and J is TRBJ2-1; the D is unclear. The germline V and J ends were trimmed by 6 bases and 4 bases, with 4 bases remaining between them. The length of the CDR3 is 11 residues. Germline V gene data show CDR1 as SNHLY and CDR2 as FYNNEI. Written as DNA, the CDR3 is TGTGCCAGCAGGGAGTACAATGAGCAGTTCTTC. Translating gives CASREYNEQFF.

This sequence joins TRBV7-8 and TRBJ1-2; perhaps TRBD1 as D (6 bases). Trimming took off 1 base at V and 0 bases at J, with 12 bases between the two ends. This CDR3 contains 16 residues. Germline CDR1 and CDR2: SGHVS and FQNEAQ. The CDR3 nucleotides are TGTGCCAGCAGCTTAGTTGGGGGCGAAGCTAACTATGGCTACACCTTC. As protein: CASSLVGGEANYGYTF.

The CDR3 coding sequence is TGTGCCATCAGTGGACAGGGGAACTATGGCTACACCTTC. This codes for CAISGQGNYGYTF. The chain employs TRBV10-3 and TRBJ1-2, with 8 bases matching TRBD1. CDR1 and CDR2 from the germline V gene are ENHRY and SYGVKD. Trimming at V came to 4 bases and at J to 2 bases, leaving 0 bases not matched to a gene. This CDR3 comprises 13 residues.

The chain uses TRBV20-1 and TRBJ1-6; D is unresolved. The CDR3 totals 13 residues. Per the germline V gene, CDR1 is DFQATT and CDR2 is SNEGSKA (reference sequence). V lost 5 bases and J lost 9, with 14 bases in between. The CDR3 DNA reads TGCAGTGCTCGTGGTGGGCTTAGTTCACCCCTCCACTTT. Residues: CSARGGLSSPLHF.

V and J are TRBV15 and TRBJ1-2, with TRBD1 as a possible D gene (6 bases). Trimming removed 0 bases from V and 0 bases from J, with 26 bases in between. Germline CDR1 is LNHNV and CDR2 is YYDKDF (reference sequence). The CDR3 runs to 21 residues. CDR3 loop: CATSRDRGAFRVGGTNYGYTF. DNA of the CDR3: TGTGCCACCAGCAGAGACCGAGGGGCCTTCAGGGTAGGGGGAACTAACTATGGCTACACCTTC.

This chain joins TRBV9 and TRBJ1-1; no clear D. The V end lost 7 bases, the J end lost 1 base, and 11 bases lay between the germline ends. Germline lookup yields CDR1 SGDLS and CDR2 YYNGEE. The CDR3 is made up of 13 amino acids. The CDR3 nucleotides read TGTGCCAGCCGCGGCACCAGGAACACTGAAGCTTTCTTT. It translates to CASRGTRNTEAFF.

The chain links TRBV19 to TRBJ1-1; 10 bases match TRBD1. The germline CDR1 and CDR2 sequences are LNHDA and SQIVND (reference sequence). V lost 9 bases to trimming and J lost 2 bases; unmatched junction nucleotides: 9. The CDR3 contains 15 residues. The CDR3 DNA sequence: TGTGCCAGCCAACGGACAGGGGGAGGCAACACTGAAGCTTTCTTT. It specifies CASQRTGGGNTEAFF.